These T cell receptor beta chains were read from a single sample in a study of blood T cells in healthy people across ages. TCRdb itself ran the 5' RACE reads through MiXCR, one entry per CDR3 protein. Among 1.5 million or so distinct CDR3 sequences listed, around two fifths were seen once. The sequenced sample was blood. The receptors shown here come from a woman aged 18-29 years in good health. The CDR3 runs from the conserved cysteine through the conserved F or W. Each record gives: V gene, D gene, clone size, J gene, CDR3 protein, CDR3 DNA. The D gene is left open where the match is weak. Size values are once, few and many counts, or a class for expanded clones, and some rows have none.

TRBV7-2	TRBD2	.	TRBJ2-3	CASARLALSRGTDTRYF	TGTGCCAGCGCCCGACTAGCTCTTAGTCGGGGCACAGATACGCGGTATTTT
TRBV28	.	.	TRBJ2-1	CASSSTRHWGAYRSSYNEQFF	TGTGCCAGCAGTTCCACCCGACATTGGGGGGCGTACCGCAGCTCCTACAATGAGCAGTTCTTC
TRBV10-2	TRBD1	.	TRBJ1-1	CASSRGTGVNTEAFF	TGCGCCAGCAGCCGCGGGACAGGGGTGAACACTGAAGCTTTCTTT
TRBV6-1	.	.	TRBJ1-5	CAGRTEHRQPQHF	TGTGCCGGCCGGACGGAGCATCGTCAGCCCCAGCATTTT
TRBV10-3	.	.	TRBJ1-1	CAISEPAQGNAEAFF	TGTGCCATCAGTGAGCCGGCCCAGGGGAACGCTGAAGCTTTCTTT
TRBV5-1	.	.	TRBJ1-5	CASSIDRNQPQHF	TGCGCCAGCAGCATAGACCGTAATCAGCCCCAGCATTTT
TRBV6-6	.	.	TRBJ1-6	CASSPRPGGEASPLHF	TGTGCCAGCAGTCCGCGGCCGGGGGGCGAGGCGTCACCCCTCCACTTT
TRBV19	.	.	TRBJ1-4	CASNRDRTNEKLFF	TGTGCCAGTAACAGAGACAGGACAAATGAAAAACTGTTTTTT
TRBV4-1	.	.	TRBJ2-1	CASSRPGEWRNNEQFF	TGCGCCAGCAGCCGGCCGGGAGAGTGGAGAAACAATGAGCAGTTCTTC
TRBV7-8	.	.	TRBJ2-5	CASSPSQGYFGTQYF	TGTGCCAGCAGCCCCTCACAGGGATACTTTGGGACCCAGTACTTC
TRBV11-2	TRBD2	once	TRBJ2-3	CASSLDGLALAGGGDTQYF	TGTGCCAGCAGCTTAGATGGACTGGCCTTAGCGGGAGGCGGAGATACGCAGTATTTT
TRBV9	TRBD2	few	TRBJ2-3	CASSAGLVGDTQYF	TGTGCCAGCAGCGCGGGACTAGTAGGGGATACGCAGTATTTT
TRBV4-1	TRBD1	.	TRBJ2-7	CAGSQQGLYEQYF	TGCGCCGGCAGCCAACAGGGGCTCTACGAGCAGTACTTC
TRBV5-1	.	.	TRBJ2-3	CASLERLATDTQYF	TGCGCCAGCCTTGAGCGGCTTGCCACAGATACGCAGTATTTT
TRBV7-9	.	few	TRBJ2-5	CASIPSAAQETQYF	TGTGCCAGCATACCCTCGGCTGCCCAAGAGACCCAGTACTTC
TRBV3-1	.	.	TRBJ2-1	CASSQSASSYNEQFF	TGTGCCAGCAGCCAAAGCGCAAGCTCCTACAATGAGCAGTTCTTC
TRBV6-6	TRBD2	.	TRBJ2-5	CASSYGTSANNEQYF	TGTGCCAGCAGTTATGGGACTAGCGCGAACAATGAGCAGTACTTC
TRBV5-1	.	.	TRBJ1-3	CASSPGEGFGNTIYF	TGCGCCAGCAGCCCGGGGGAGGGCTTTGGAAACACCATATATTTT
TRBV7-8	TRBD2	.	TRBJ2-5	CASSALGTSIDGQYF	TGTGCCAGCAGCGCCCTCGGGACTAGCATAGACGGGCAGTACTTC
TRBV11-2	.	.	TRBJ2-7	CASSPSQAPSYEQYF	TGTGCCAGCAGCCCGAGCCAGGCACCTTCCTACGAGCAGTACTTC
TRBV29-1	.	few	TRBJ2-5	CSLRHGGQETQYF	TGCAGCTTACGCCACGGGGGCCAAGAGACCCAGTACTTC
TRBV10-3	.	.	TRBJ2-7	CAISPRGDYEQYF	TGTGCCATCAGTCCTAGGGGGGACTACGAGCAGTACTTC
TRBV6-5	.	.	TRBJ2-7	CASSYGQEGYEQYF	TGTGCCAGCAGTTACGGGCAGGAGGGCTACGAGCAGTACTTC
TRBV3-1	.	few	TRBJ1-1	CASSPSRGDTEAFF	TGTGCCAGCAGCCCTAGCAGGGGAGACACTGAAGCTTTCTTT
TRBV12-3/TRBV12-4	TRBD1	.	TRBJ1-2	CASSLGRGIEGYTF	TGTGCCAGCAGTTTAGGCAGGGGGATTGAAGGCTACACCTTC
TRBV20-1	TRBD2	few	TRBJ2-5	CSARPTSGQETQYF	TGCAGTGCTAGGCCCACTAGCGGACAAGAGACCCAGTACTTC
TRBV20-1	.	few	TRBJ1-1	CSARDQEGWTEAFF	TGCAGTGCTAGAGATCAGGAGGGCTGGACTGAAGCTTTCTTT
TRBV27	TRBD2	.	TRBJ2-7	CAAGSGGSYEQYF	TGTGCCGCAGGAAGCGGGGGCTCCTACGAGCAGTACTTC
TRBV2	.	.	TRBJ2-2	CASSEEETGELFF	TGTGCCAGCAGTGAAGAGGAGACCGGGGAGCTGTTTTTT
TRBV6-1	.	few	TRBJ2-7	CASSDQSHYEQYF	TGTGCCAGCAGTGACCAGTCACACTACGAGCAGTACTTC
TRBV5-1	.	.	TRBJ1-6	CASSLSGLSSYNSPLHF	TGCGCCAGCAGCTTGTCGGGCCTTAGCTCCTATAATTCACCCCTCCACTTT
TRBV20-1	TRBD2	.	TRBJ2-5	CSALGTSGGMQETQYF	TGCAGTGCTCTCGGGACTAGCGGGGGGATGCAAGAGACCCAGTACTTC
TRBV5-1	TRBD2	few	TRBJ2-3	CASSLEPRLAGPKYPTDTQYF	TGCGCCAGCAGCTTGGAGCCTCGACTAGCGGGACCCAAGTACCCAACAGATACGCAGTATTTT